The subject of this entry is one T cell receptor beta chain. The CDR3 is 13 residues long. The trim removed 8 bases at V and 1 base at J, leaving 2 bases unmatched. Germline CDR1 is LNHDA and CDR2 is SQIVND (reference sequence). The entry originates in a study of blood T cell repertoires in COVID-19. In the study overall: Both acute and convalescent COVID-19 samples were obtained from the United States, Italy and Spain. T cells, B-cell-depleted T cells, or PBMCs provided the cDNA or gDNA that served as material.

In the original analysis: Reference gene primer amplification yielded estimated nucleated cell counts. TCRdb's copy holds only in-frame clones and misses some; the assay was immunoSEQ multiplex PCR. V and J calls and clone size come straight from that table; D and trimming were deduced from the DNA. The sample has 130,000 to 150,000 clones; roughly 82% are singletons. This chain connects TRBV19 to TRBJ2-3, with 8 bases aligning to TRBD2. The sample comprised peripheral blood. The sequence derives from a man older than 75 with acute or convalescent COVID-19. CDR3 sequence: CASAGGGTDTQYF. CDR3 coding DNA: TGTGCCAGTGCGGGGGGTGGCACAGATACGCAGTATTTT.